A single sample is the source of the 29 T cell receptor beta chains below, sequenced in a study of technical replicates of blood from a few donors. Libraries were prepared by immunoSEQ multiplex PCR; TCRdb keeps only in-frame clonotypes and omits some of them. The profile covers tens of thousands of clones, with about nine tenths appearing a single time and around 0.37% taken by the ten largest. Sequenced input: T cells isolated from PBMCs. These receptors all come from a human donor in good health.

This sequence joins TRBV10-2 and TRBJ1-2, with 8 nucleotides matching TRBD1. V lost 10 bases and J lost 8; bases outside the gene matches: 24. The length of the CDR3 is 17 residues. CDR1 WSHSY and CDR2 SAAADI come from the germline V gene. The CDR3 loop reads CATSHRLGQADQRGYTF. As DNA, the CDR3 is TGCGCCACCTCTCACAGGCTGGGACAGGCAGATCAAAGAGGCTACACCTTC.

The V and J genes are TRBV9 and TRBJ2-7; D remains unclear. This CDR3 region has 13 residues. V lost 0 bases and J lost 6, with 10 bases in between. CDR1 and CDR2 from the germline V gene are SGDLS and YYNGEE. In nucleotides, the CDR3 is TGTGCCAGCAGCGTAGGGGCCTGGGCCGAGCAGTACTTC. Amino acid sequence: CASSVGAWAEQYF.

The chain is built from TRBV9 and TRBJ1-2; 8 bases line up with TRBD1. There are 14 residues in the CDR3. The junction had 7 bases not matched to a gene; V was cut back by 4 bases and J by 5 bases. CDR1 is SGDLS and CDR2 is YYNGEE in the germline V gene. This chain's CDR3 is CASSRSGGAYGYTF. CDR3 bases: TGTGCCAGCAGCCGATCAGGGGGCGCATATGGCTACACCTTC.

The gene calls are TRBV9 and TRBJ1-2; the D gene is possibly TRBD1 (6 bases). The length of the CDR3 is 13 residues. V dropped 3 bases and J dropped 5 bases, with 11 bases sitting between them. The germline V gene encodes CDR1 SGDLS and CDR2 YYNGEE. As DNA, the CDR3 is TGTGCCAGCAGCGGAGTAGGGGGTTATGGCTACACCTTC. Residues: CASSGVGGYGYTF.

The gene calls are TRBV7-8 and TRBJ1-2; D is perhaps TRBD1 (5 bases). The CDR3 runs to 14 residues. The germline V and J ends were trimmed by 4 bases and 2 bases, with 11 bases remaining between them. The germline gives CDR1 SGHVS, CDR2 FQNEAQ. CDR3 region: CASSSPTGNYGYTF. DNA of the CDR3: TGTGCCAGCAGCTCACCCACAGGCAACTATGGCTACACCTTC.

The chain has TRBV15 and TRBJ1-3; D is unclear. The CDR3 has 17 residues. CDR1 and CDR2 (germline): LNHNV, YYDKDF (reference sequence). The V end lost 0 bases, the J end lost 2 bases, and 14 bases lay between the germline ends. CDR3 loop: CATSRDRGFWAGNTIYF. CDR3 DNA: TGTGCCACCAGCAGAGATCGGGGTTTCTGGGCTGGAAACACCATATATTTT.

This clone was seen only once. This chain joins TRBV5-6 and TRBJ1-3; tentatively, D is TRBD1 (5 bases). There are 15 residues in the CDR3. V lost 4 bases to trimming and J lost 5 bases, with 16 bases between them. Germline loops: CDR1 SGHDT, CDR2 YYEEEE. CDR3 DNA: TGTGCCAGCAGCCGGGGGGGGGTACGAAGAAACACCATATATTTT. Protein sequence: CASSRGGVRRNTIYF.

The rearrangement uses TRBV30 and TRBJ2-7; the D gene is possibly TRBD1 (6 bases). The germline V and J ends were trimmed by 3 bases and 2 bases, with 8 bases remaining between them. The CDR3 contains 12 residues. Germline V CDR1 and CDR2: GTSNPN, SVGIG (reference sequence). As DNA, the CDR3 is TGTGCCTGGAGCAGGGGAACCTACGAGCAGTACTTC. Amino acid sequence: CAWSRGTYEQYF. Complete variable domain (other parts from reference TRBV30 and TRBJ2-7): SQTIHQWPATLVQPVGSPLSLECTVEGTSNPNLYWYRQAAGRGLQLLFYSVGIGQISSEVPQNLSASRPQDRQFILSSKKLLLSDSGFYLCAWSRGTYEQYFGPGTRLTVT.

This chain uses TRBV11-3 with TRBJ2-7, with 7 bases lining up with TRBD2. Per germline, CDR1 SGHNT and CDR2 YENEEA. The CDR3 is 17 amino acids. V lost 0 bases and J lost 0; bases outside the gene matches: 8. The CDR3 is CASSLDPGLLNSYEQYF. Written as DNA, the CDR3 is TGTGCCAGCAGCTTAGACCCGGGACTACTCAACTCCTACGAGCAGTACTTC.

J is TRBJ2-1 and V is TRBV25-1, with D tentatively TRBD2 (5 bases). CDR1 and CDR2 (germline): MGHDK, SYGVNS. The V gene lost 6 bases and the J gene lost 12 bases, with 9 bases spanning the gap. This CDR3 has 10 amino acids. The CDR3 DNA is TGTGCCAGCAGACGGGAACGGCAGTTCTTC. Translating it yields CASRRERQFF.

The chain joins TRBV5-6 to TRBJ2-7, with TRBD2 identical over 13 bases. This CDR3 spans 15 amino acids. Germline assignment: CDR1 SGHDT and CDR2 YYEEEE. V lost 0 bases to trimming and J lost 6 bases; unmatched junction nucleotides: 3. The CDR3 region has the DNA TGTGCCAGCAGCTTGGGGGGACTAGCGGGGAGCGAGCAGTACTTC. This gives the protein CASSLGGLAGSEQYF.

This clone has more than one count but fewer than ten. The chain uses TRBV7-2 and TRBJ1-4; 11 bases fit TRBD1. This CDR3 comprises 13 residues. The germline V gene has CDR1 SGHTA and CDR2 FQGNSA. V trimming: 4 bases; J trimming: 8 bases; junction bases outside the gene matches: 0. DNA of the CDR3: TGTGCCAGCAGCTGGACAGGGGGCGAAAAACTGTTTTTT. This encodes CASSWTGGEKLFF.

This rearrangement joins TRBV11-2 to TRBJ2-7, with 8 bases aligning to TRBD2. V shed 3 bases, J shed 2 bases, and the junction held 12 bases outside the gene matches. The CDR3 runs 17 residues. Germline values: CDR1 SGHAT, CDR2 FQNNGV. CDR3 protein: CASSFDPRGAGAYEQYF. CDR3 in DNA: TGTGCCAGCAGCTTTGATCCCCGGGGAGCGGGGGCCTACGAGCAGTACTTC.

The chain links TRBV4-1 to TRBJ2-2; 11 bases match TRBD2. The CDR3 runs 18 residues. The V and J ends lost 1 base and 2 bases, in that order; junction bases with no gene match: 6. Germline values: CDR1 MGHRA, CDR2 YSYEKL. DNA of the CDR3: TGCGCCAGCAGCCAAGGAATACTAGCGGGGGTTAACACCGGGGAGCTGTTTTTT. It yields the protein CASSQGILAGVNTGELFF.

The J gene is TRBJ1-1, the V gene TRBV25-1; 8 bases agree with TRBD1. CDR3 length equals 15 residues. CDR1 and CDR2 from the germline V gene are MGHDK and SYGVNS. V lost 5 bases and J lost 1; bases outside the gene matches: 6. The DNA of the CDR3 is TGTGCCAGCAGTACCCGACAGGGGCGGAACACTGAAGCTTTCTTT. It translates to CASSTRQGRNTEAFF.

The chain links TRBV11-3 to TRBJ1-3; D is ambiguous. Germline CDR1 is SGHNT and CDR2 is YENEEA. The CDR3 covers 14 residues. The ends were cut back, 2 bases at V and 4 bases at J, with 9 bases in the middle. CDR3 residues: CASSLSRSGNTIYF. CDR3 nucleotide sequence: TGTGCCAGCAGCTTAAGTCGGTCGGGAAACACCATATATTTT.

Written as DNA, the CDR3 is TGTGCCAGCAGTATCTCGACAGGGAATCAGCCCCAGCATTTT. Translating gives CASSISTGNQPQHF. The rearrangement links TRBV6-5 to TRBJ1-5; 7 nucleotides agree with TRBD1. Losses at the gene ends were 5 bases for V and 4 bases for J; bases not matched to a gene: 5. This CDR3 is built from 14 residues. CDR1 and CDR2 from the germline V gene are MNHEY and SVGAGI.

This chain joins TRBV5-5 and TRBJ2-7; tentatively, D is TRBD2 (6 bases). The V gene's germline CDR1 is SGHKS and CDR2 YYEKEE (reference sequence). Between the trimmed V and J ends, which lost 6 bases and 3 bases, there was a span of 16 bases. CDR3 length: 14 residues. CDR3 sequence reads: CASTPRRVGYEQYF. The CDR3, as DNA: TGTGCCAGCACCCCCAGGAGGGTGGGCTACGAGCAGTACTTC.

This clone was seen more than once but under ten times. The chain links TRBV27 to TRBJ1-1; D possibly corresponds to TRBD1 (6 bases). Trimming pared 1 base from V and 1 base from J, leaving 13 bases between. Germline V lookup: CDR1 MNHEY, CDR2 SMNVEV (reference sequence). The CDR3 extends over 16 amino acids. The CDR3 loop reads CASSLWGHRSNTEAFF. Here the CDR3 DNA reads TGTGCCAGCAGTTTATGGGGACACCGGTCGAACACTGAAGCTTTCTTT.

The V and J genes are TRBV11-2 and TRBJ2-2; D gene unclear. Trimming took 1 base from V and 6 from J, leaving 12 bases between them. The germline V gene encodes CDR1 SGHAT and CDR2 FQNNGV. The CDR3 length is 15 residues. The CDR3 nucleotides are TGTGCCAGCAGCTTAGCCTCCCCGTATGCCGGGGAGCTGTTTTTT. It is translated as CASSLASPYAGELFF.

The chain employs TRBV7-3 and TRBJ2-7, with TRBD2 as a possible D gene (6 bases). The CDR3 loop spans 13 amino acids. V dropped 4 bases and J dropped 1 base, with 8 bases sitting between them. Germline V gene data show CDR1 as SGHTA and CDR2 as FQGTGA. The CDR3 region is CASSSGTSYEQYF. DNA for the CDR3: TGTGCCAGCAGCTCCGGGACTTCCTACGAGCAGTACTTC.

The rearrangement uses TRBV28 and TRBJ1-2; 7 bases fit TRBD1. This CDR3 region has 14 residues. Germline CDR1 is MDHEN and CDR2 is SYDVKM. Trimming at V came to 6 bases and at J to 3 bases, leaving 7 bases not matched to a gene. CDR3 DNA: TGTGCCAGCAGCTCTGGGACAGAAGACTATGGCTACACCTTC. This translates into CASSSGTEDYGYTF.

The CDR3 DNA reads as TGCAGCGTTGATCTGGGGAGAAACAATGAGCAGTTCTTC. This encodes CSVDLGRNNEQFF. The V and J genes are TRBV29-1 and TRBJ2-1; tentative D call: TRBD2 (5 bases). Germline CDR1 and CDR2: SQVTM and ANQGSEA. CDR3 length equals 13 residues. Trimming stripped 3 bases from V and 5 bases from J, with 11 bases between.

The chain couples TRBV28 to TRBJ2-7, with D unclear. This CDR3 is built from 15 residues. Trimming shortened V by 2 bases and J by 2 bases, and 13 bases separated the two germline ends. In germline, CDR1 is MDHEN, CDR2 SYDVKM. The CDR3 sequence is CASSLVAVAPYEQYF. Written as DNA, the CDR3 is TGTGCCAGCAGTTTAGTAGCTGTGGCTCCCTACGAGCAGTACTTC.

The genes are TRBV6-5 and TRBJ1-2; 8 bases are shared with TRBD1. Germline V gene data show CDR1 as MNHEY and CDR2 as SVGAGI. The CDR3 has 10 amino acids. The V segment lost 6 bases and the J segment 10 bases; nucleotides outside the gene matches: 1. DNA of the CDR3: TGTGCCAGCAGGGGACAGGTCTACACCTTC. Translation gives CASRGQVYTF.

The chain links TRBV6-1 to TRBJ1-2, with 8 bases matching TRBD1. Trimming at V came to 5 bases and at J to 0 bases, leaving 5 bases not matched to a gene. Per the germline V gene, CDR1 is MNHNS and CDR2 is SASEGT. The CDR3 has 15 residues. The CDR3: CASSIRGLANYGYTF. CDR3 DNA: TGTGCCAGCAGTATCAGGGGGCTGGCTAACTATGGCTACACCTTC.

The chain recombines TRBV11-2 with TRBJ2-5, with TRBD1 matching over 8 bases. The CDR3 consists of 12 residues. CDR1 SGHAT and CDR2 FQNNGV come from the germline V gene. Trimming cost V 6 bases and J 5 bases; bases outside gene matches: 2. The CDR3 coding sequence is TGTGCCAGCAGTTGGACAGGGGAGACCCAGTACTTC. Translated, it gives CASSWTGETQYF.

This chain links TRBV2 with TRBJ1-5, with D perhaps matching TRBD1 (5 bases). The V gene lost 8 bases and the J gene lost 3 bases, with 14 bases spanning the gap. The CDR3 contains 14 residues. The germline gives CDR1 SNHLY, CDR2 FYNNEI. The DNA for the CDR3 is TGTGCCAGCGGGGGAGGAGGGTTCAATCAGCCCCAGCATTTT. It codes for CASGGGGFNQPQHF.

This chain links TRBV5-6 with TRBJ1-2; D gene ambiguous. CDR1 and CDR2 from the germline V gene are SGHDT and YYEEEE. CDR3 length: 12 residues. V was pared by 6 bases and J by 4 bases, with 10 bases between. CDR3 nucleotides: TGTGCCAGCACGTCGGAGGGCTATGGCTACACCTTC. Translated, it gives CASTSEGYGYTF.